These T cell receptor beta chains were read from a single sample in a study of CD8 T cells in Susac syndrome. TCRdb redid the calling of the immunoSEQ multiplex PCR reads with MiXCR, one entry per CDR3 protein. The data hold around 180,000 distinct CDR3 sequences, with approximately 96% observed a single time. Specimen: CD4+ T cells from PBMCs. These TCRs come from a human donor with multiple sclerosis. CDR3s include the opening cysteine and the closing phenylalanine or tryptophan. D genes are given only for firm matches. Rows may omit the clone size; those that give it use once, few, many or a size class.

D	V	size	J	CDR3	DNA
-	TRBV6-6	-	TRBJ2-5	CASSRPGSGAQYF	TGTGCCAGCAGTCGCCCGGGGTCAGGGGCCCAGTACTTC
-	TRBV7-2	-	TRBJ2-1	CASSLFGTTYNEQFF	TGTGCCAGCAGCTTATTCGGGACGACCTACAATGAGCAGTTCTTC
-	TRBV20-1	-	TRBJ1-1	CTLAEGTDTEAFF	TGCACCCTGGCGGAGGGAACGGACACTGAAGCTTTCTTT
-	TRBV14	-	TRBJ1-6	CASSHQVINSPLHF	TGTGCCAGCAGCCACCAGGTCATTAATTCACCCCTCCACTTT
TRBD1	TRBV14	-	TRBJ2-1	CASSQAPSTGLYNEQFF	TGTGCCAGCAGCCAAGCTCCTTCGACAGGGCTCTACAATGAGCAGTTCTTC
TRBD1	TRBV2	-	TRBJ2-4	CASSEAQGDRRNIQYF	TGTGCCAGCAGTGAAGCGCAAGGGGACAGACGAAACATTCAGTACTTC
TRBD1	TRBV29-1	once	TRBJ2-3	CSAQPTGVATDTQYF	TGCAGCGCCCAGCCGACAGGGGTAGCGACAGATACGCAGTATTTT
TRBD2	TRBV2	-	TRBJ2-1	CASTLFSRAPRPGTSPLGEQFF	TGTGCCAGCACCCTCTTTTCTCGGGCCCCCCGTCCCGGGACTAGCCCCCTCGGTGAGCAGTTCTTC
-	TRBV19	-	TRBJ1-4	CASTPSVSEKLFF	TGTGCCAGTACCCCTTCGGTTTCCGAAAAACTGTTTTTT
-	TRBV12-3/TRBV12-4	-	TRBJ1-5	CASSSWPGNQPQHF	TGTGCCAGCAGTTCCTGGCCGGGCAATCAGCCCCAGCATTTT
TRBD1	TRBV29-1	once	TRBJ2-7	CSVETGVAYEQYF	TGCAGCGTTGAGACAGGGGTGGCCTACGAGCAGTACTTC
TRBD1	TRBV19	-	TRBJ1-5	CATGTGFQPQHF	TGTGCCACCGGGACAGGGTTTCAGCCCCAGCATTTT
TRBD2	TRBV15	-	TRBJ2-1	CATSRGSGGAYNEQFF	TGTGCCACCAGCAGAGGTAGCGGGGGGGCCTACAATGAGCAGTTCTTC
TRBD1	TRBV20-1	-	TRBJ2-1	CSIRGPSYNEQFF	TGCAGTATTAGGGGGCCGTCCTACAATGAGCAGTTCTTC
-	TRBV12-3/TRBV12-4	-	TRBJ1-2	CASSFLGTTYGYTF	TGTGCCAGCAGTTTTCTGGGGACAACCTATGGCTACACCTTC
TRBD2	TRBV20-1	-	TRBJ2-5	CSAGPSGGETQYF	TGCAGTGCTGGCCCTTCGGGGGGAGAGACCCAGTACTTC
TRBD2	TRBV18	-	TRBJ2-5	CASAGTSQTQYF	TGTGCCAGCGCGGGGACTAGTCAGACCCAGTACTTC
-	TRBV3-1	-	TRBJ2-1	CASSQVGGANEQFF	TGTGCCAGCAGCCAAGTAGGCGGGGCCAATGAGCAGTTCTTC
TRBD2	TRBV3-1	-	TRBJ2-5	CASSQVAGVQETQYF	TGTGCCAGCAGCCAAGTAGCGGGGGTACAAGAGACCCAGTACTTC
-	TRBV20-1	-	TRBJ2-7	CSARGNGGFEQYF	TGCAGTGCTAGAGGAAACGGGGGCTTCGAGCAGTACTTC
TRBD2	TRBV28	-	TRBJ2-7	CASSPNGRGAEQYF	TGTGCCAGCAGTCCGAACGGGAGGGGTGCCGAGCAGTACTTC
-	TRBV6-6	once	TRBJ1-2	CASSSIRDRLYGYTF	TGTGCCAGCAGTTCGATCCGGGACCGACTCTATGGCTACACCTTC
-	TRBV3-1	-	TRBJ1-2	CASSQESGYGYTF	TGTGCCAGCAGCCAAGAGAGCGGGTATGGCTACACCTTC
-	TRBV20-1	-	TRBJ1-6	CSASAGPPNSPLHF	TGCAGTGCTAGTGCAGGGCCACCCAATTCACCCCTCCACTTT
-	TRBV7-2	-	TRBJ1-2	CAVGNYGYTF	TGTGCCGTGGGAAACTATGGCTACACCTTC
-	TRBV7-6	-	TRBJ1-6	CASSFNGADNSPLHF	TGTGCCAGCAGCTTCAACGGGGCAGACAATTCACCCCTCCACTTT